This passage covers 17 T cell receptor beta chains from one sample sequenced in a study of blood T cell repertoires in COVID-19. TCRdb's copy holds only in-frame clones and misses some; the assay was immunoSEQ multiplex PCR. The sample has hundreds of thousands of clones, 83% seen once. The sequenced material came from peripheral blood. The source is a woman in her forties with active or convalescent COVID-19.

This chain uses TRBV29-1 with TRBJ1-5, with 7 bases identical to TRBD1. The CDR3 covers 14 residues. Germline V gene lookup returns CDR1 SQVTM and CDR2 ANQGSEA. Unmatched junction bases numbered 10, after V lost 6 bases and J lost 5 bases. CDR3: CSVKGAAADQPQHF. In DNA form, the CDR3 reads TGCAGCGTGAAGGGGGCGGCAGCCGATCAGCCCCAGCATTTT.

This chain connects TRBV7-3 to TRBJ2-6; D is uncertain. The CDR3 covers 15 residues. The germline CDR1 and CDR2 sequences are SGHTA and FQGTGA. V was pared by 5 bases and J by 4 bases, with 12 bases between. CDR3 DNA: TGTGCCAGCAGCCTCACAATCTCAGGGGCCAACGTCCTGACTTTC. Encoded protein: CASSLTISGANVLTF.

The chain uses TRBV4-2 and TRBJ2-2; D is unresolved. The V gene's germline CDR1 is LGHNA and CDR2 YNFKEQ. The CDR3 covers 15 residues. Between the trimmed V and J ends, which lost 0 bases and 9 bases, there was a span of 14 bases. CDR3 protein: CASSQDWSQQRELFF. Here the CDR3 DNA reads TGTGCCAGCAGCCAAGATTGGAGTCAGCAAAGGGAGCTGTTTTTT.

This chain connects TRBV6-5 to TRBJ2-1; no clear D gene. The CDR3 spans 11 residues. Trimming left V 3 bases short and J 7 bases short, with 4 bases between. Germline-derived CDR1 and CDR2 are MNHEY and SVGAGI. The CDR3: CASSYLNEQFF. The DNA for the CDR3 is TGTGCCAGCAGTTATCTGAATGAGCAGTTCTTC.

The J gene is TRBJ1-6, the V gene TRBV7-6, with 8 positions matching TRBD1. This CDR3 has 20 amino acids. CDR1 and CDR2 from the germline V gene are SGHVS and FNYEAQ. Trimming took 1 base from V and 5 from J; bases not matched to a gene: 16. The CDR3 region is CASSLEGWPGGLVDNSPLHF. CDR3 DNA: TGTGCCAGCAGCTTAGAGGGCTGGCCAGGGGGCCTAGTGGATAATTCACCCCTCCACTTT.

The chain uses TRBV28 and TRBJ1-2, with unresolved D. The CDR3 is 11 residues long. Germline loops: CDR1 MDHEN, CDR2 SYDVKM. Trimming left V 8 bases short and J 6 bases short, with 10 bases between. The CDR3 sequence is CASGSGDGYTF. CDR3 DNA sequence: TGTGCCAGCGGGTCGGGTGATGGCTACACCTTC.

This clone was counted a few times. The chain links TRBV24-1 to TRBJ2-3; the match to TRBD2 covers 10 bases. Trimming cost V 2 bases and J 2 bases; bases outside gene matches: 3. CDR3 length equals 16 residues. Germline-derived CDR1 and CDR2 are KGHDR and SFDVKD. CDR3 sequence reads: CATSDWGTSATDTQYF. The CDR3 DNA is TGTGCCACCAGTGATTGGGGGACTAGCGCCACAGATACGCAGTATTTT.

The CDR3 coding sequence is TGCAGCTCCTGGGAGGGGGGCGAGGGGGTCCAAGAGACCCAGTACTTC. Protein sequence: CSSWEGGEGVQETQYF. The chain combines TRBV29-1 with TRBJ2-5, with a weak D call TRBD2 (7 bases). CDR3 length: 16 residues. V was pared by 8 bases and J by 1 base, with 23 bases between. CDR1 is SQVTM and CDR2 is ANQGSEA in the germline V gene.

The chain employs TRBV7-3 and TRBJ2-3, with TRBD2 matching 7 bases. This CDR3 has 14 residues. V trimming: 6 bases; J trimming: 6 bases; junction bases outside the gene matches: 9. CDR1 is SGHTA, CDR2 FQGTGA, per germline. The CDR3 spells CASSSQGSGDTQYF. CDR3 bases: TGTGCCAGCAGTTCTCAGGGTAGCGGGGATACGCAGTATTTT.

A single count supports this clone. This chain joins TRBV28 and TRBJ2-3; 11 bases are a match to TRBD1. The CDR3 extends over 15 amino acids. With 6 bases clipped from V and 3 bases from J, the junction kept 5 bases outside the gene matches. CDR1 is MDHEN, CDR2 SYDVKM, per germline. The CDR3 region has the DNA TGTGCCAGCAGCCCTGGACAGGGGGCAACAGATACGCAGTATTTT. Translated, it gives CASSPGQGATDTQYF.

V and J are TRBV18 and TRBJ2-5, with TRBD2 matching over 10 bases. The V segment lost 6 bases and the J segment 5 bases; nucleotides outside the gene matches: 9. CDR1 and CDR2 (germline): KGHSH, LQKENI. The CDR3 contains 15 residues. The CDR3 reads CASSASGRAGETQYF. CDR3 DNA sequence: TGTGCCAGCTCGGCCAGCGGGAGGGCCGGGGAGACCCAGTACTTC.

The rearrangement joins TRBV25-1 to TRBJ2-7; TRBD1 is a possible D gene (5 bases). This CDR3 has 14 residues. Germline V gene lookup returns CDR1 MGHDK and CDR2 SYGVNS. Trimming took 8 bases from V and 0 from J, leaving 14 bases between them. CDR3 nucleotide sequence: TGTGCCAGCGCCCGACAGACGAGCTCCTACGAGCAGTACTTC. It yields the protein CASARQTSSYEQYF.

This sequence joins TRBV28 and TRBJ1-1; D gene uncertain. The CDR3 has 14 amino acids. V was pared by 3 bases and J by 1 base, with 9 bases between. The germline CDR1 and CDR2 sequences are MDHEN and SYDVKM. In DNA form, the CDR3 reads TGTGCCAGCAGTTTGGTACAGCCGAACACTGAAGCTTTCTTT. Protein sequence: CASSLVQPNTEAFF.

V gene TRBV7-9 combines with J gene TRBJ2-7; D is possibly TRBD1 (5 bases). With 3 bases removed from V and 6 bases from J, the gap between germline ends came to 9 bases. Germline V lookup: CDR1 SEHNR, CDR2 FQNEAQ (reference sequence). CDR3 size: 12 residues. The CDR3 is CASSLGRLEQYF. CDR3 in DNA: TGTGCCAGCAGCTTGGGGCGCCTCGAGCAGTACTTC.

This clone came up once. V and J are TRBV4-3 and TRBJ1-6; D gene uncertain. Germline V gene data show CDR1 as LGHNA and CDR2 as YSLEER. CDR3 length: 17 amino acids. V lost 0 bases and J 0 bases, leaving 9 bases between the germline ends. CDR3 bases: TGCGCCAGCAGCCAAGACTGGGGAGCCTCCTATAATTCACCCCTCCACTTT. This gives the protein CASSQDWGASYNSPLHF.

This chain joins TRBV28 and TRBJ2-3, with 7 bases identical to TRBD2. CDR3 size: 12 residues. V trimming: 5 bases; J trimming: 9 bases; junction bases outside the gene matches: 5. The germline gives CDR1 MDHEN, CDR2 SYDVKM. The CDR3 coding sequence is TGTGCCAGCAGTAAAGCTAGCGGAACGCAGTATTTT. Translating it yields CASSKASGTQYF.

DNA for the CDR3: TGTGCCAGCAGAGCCAACACAGATACGCAGTATTTT. Translation gives CASRANTDTQYF. This chain joins TRBV12-3 or TRBV12-4 and TRBJ2-3, with D unresolved. This CDR3 contains 12 residues. V lost 6 bases, J lost 2 bases, and 6 bases lay in between.